This record looks at one T cell receptor (beta chain) sequence and its context. Per the germline V gene, CDR1 is SGHAT and CDR2 is FQNNGV. The CDR3 length is 18 residues. With V trimmed by 6 bases and J by 0 bases, 9 bases remained unmatched. The protocol was immunoSEQ multiplex PCR, while the TCRdb copy is restricted to in-frame clones and leaves out a portion. The profile shows 110,000 to 150,000 clones, around 80% of them singletons. This specimen comes from a study of blood T cell repertoires in COVID-19. This sequence was found in a man at least 80 years old with acute or convalescent COVID-19. The chain is built from TRBV11-2 and TRBJ2-6, with 9 positions matching TRBD2. The specimen was peripheral blood. The CDR3 sequence is CASSPLAGLSSGANVLTF. The CDR3 DNA follows: TGTGCCAGCAGTCCTCTAGCGGGGTTAAGCTCTGGGGCCAACGTCCTGACTTTC.